This entry lists 9 T cell receptor beta chains sequenced from one sample in a study of CD8 T cells in ankylosing spondylitis. Each CDR3 protein gets one entry after TCRdb re-called the 5' RACE reads with MiXCR. The table records 250,000 to 350,000 distinct CDR3 sequences, less than 25% of them present only once. Sequencing used blood, either unsorted or a sorted T cell fraction (not recorded which). These receptors originate from a female donor with ankylosing spondylitis or in good health (not recorded which).

This clonotype was detected many times. The V gene is TRBV7-2, the J gene TRBJ1-4, with D possibly TRBD1 on 5 matching bases. The CDR3 has 14 amino acids. With 3 bases removed from V and 6 bases from J, the gap between germline ends came to 11 bases. Germline loops: CDR1 SGHTA, CDR2 FQGNSA. The CDR3 nucleotides are TGTGCCAGCAGCTTGGGCGGCAGGGATGAAAAACTGTTTTTT. Protein: CASSLGGRDEKLFF.

V and J are TRBV25-1 and TRBJ1-3; D is ambiguous. The CDR3 runs 14 residues. V was trimmed by 1 base and J by 2 bases, leaving 6 bases between them. Germline CDR1 MGHDK, CDR2 SYGVNS. CDR3 bases: TGTGCCAGCAGTGAATCTGGGACTGGAAACACCATATATTTT. Amino acid sequence: CASSESGTGNTIYF.

This clonotype was detected only a few times. V is TRBV2 and J is TRBJ2-6, with TRBD2 as a possible D gene (6 bases). Germline assignment: CDR1 SNHLY and CDR2 FYNNEI. The length of the CDR3 is 16 residues. V was cut by 6 bases and J by 5 bases, with 17 bases left in between. The CDR3 coding sequence is TGTGCCAGCAGGGCTGGGGGGTCGGTTTGGGCCAACGTCCTGACTTTC. Translated: CASRAGGSVWANVLTF.

The chain joins TRBV25-1 to TRBJ2-1; TRBD2 matches at 15 bases. Looked up from germline, CDR1 is MGHDK and CDR2 is SYGVNS. V was pared by 5 bases and J by 8 bases, with 7 bases of the junction left unmatched. The CDR3 is 16 residues long. The CDR3 coding sequence is TGTGCCAGCAGTTCCCAAGGACTAGCGGGAGGGGATGAGCAGTTCTTC. Translation gives CASSSQGLAGGDEQFF.

There are a few counts of this clonotype. V and J are TRBV7-2 and TRBJ1-2; D ambiguous. The CDR3 covers 12 residues. CDR1 and CDR2 from the germline V gene are SGHTA and FQGNSA. V was trimmed by 5 bases and J by 7 bases, leaving 11 bases between them. CDR3 nucleotides: TGTGCCAGCAGCGAACGGGTAGCTGGCTACACCTTC. This codes for CASSERVAGYTF.

In this sample, this clonotype turned up a few times. This sequence joins TRBV2 and TRBJ1-1; TRBD1 aligns across 8 bases. CDR3 length: 14 residues. CDR1 is SNHLY, CDR2 FYNNEI, per germline. Losses at the gene ends were 2 bases for V and 6 bases for J; bases not matched to a gene: 5. The CDR3 DNA follows: TGTGCCAGCAGTGAACTCAGGGGGCTATCTGAAGCTTTCTTT. Its translation is CASSELRGLSEAFF.

This clonotype was detected a few times. The rearrangement links TRBV6-1 to TRBJ2-7, with 7 bases fitting TRBD2. V dropped 2 bases and J dropped 5; count of bases not matched to a gene: 21. CDR1 and CDR2 (germline): MNHNS, SASEGT. This CDR3 contains 19 residues. Written as DNA, the CDR3 is TGTGCCAGCAGTGAAATCCCGGGGAGGGTAGCGGGTGCTCCCCACGAGCAGTACTTC. Amino acids: CASSEIPGRVAGAPHEQYF.

The chain links TRBV18 to TRBJ1-1; D remains unclear. V was cut by 5 bases and J by 3 bases, with 10 bases left in between. The CDR3 totals 13 residues. CDR1 KGHSH and CDR2 LQKENI come from the germline V gene. The CDR3 spells CASSYLGHTEAFF. CDR3 DNA: TGTGCCAGCTCATACCTAGGGCACACTGAAGCTTTCTTT.

This clonotype was seen only a few times. This chain joins TRBV12-3 or TRBV12-4 and TRBJ2-1; a possible D gene is TRBD2 (5 bases). The CDR3 runs 16 residues. Trimming shortened V by 5 bases and J by 3 bases, and 17 bases separated the two germline ends. CDR3 DNA: TGTGCCAGCAGTACTAGTTTAGTCACTCTCTACAATGAGCAGTTCTTC. Translated: CASSTSLVTLYNEQFF.